Only a few counts were recorded for the clone carrying this TCR beta chain. Its matching antigen is unknown. The data were taken from a study of T cells after yellow fever vaccination. Study at large: Each low-cell-number fraction was prepared by means of SMART-Seq v4 Ultra Low Input. Study outcomes and limitations: A small proportion of clonotypes was detected in both the CD4 and CD8 compartments. Clones from primary vaccination mostly reappeared after the booster (96% CD4, approximately 88% CD8).

TCRdb ran MiXCR on the 5' RACE reads and lists one entry per CDR3 protein. The repertoire holds about 500,000 distinct CDR3 sequences, with about a sixth as singletons. After removal of 1 base from V and 8 bases from J, the junction contained 10 bases not matched to a gene. Germline loops: CDR1 LGHDT, CDR2 YNNKEL (reference sequence). CDR3 length equals 16 residues. This receptor was identified in a man between 18 and 35 years old who received the YFV17D yellow fever vaccine. Source: PBMCs, taken less than 6 days after the first yellow fever vaccination. This chain connects TRBV3-1 to TRBJ1-2; 10 bases align to TRBD1. Written as DNA, the CDR3 is TGTGCCAGCAGCCAAGCCGCACGACAGGGGGCAGAGGGCTACACCTTC. Amino acids: CASSQAARQGAEGYTF.